These 26 T cell receptor beta chains share one sample of origin, sequenced in a study of blood T cell repertoires in COVID-19. The repertoire was sequenced with immunoSEQ multiplex PCR; TCRdb's copy has only in-frame clones and lacks some. The repertoire holds around 250,000 clones, 89% seen once, with less than 5% in the top ten. The sequencing input was peripheral blood. These receptors originate from a woman in her forties who had recovered from COVID-19.

This clone occurred a few times. The CDR3 region has the DNA TGCGCCAGCAGTCGAGAACCGAGTTTCAATGAGCAGTTCTTC. Encoded protein: CASSREPSFNEQFF. The gene calls are TRBV10-1 and TRBJ2-1, with no clear D. This CDR3 has 14 residues. CDR1 WNHNN and CDR2 SYGVQD come from the germline V gene (reference sequence). V lost 5 bases and J 6 bases, leaving 14 bases between the germline ends.

This sequence joins TRBV19 and TRBJ2-5; TRBD2 agrees at 14 bases. After removal of 6 bases from V and 3 bases from J, the junction contained 6 bases not matched to a gene. Germline V gene lookup returns CDR1 LNHDA and CDR2 SQIVND (reference sequence). This CDR3 comprises 16 residues. The CDR3 coding sequence is TGTGCCAGTAGCCCGGGGGGACTAGCGGGAGAAGAGACCCAGTACTTC. Translation: CASSPGGLAGEETQYF.

This clone was found once. The genes are TRBV3-1 (or the pseudogene TRBV3-2) and TRBJ2-5, with TRBD1 matching over 7 bases. The CDR3 sequence is 15 residues long. Germline V gene lookup returns CDR1 LGHDT and CDR2 YNNKEL (reference sequence). The V and J ends lost 2 bases and 6 bases, in that order; junction bases with no gene match: 9. The chain's CDR3 is CASSQTRQGLKTQYF. In nucleotides, the CDR3 is TGTGCCAGCAGCCAAACCCGACAGGGTTTAAAGACCCAGTACTTC.

This chain links TRBV21-1 with TRBJ1-1; TRBD1 was called by the table and not checked on the DNA. TRBV21-1 is an annotated pseudogene. This CDR3 is 17 amino acids long. CDR3 sequence: CASSKVGQGVLENEAFF. Written as DNA, the CDR3 is TGTGCCAGCAGCAAAGTAGGGCAGGGGGTGCTGGAGAATGAAGCTTTCTTT.

The J gene is TRBJ2-7, the V gene TRBV7-3, with 11 bases matching TRBD1. The CDR3 length is 13 residues. With V trimmed by 5 bases and J by 6 bases, 3 bases remained unmatched. Germline V gives CDR1 SGHTA, CDR2 FQGTGA. CDR3 in DNA: TGTGCCAGCAGCCCTGGGACAGGGGGCGAGCAGTACTTC. It encodes CASSPGTGGEQYF.

The chain carries TRBV7-3 and TRBJ2-2; no clear D gene. Trimming took off 3 bases at V and 5 bases at J, with 4 bases between the two ends. CDR1 and CDR2 (germline): SGHTA, FQGTGA. The CDR3 extends over 12 amino acids. CDR3 protein: CASSFSTGELFF. The CDR3, as DNA: TGTGCCAGCAGCTTCAGTACCGGGGAGCTGTTTTTT. The full variable domain, rest sourced from reference TRBV7-3 and TRBJ2-2, is GAGVSQTPSNKVTEKGKYVELRCDPISGHTALYWYRQSLGQGPEFLIYFQGTGAADDSGLPNDRFFAVRPEGSVSTLKIQRTERGDSAVYLCASSFSTGELFFGEGSRLTVL.

The rearrangement joins TRBV13 to TRBJ2-7, with TRBD1 matching 8 bases. With 5 bases clipped from V and 0 bases from J, the junction kept 6 bases outside the gene matches. The CDR3 has 15 amino acids. The germline V gene encodes CDR1 PRHDT and CDR2 FYEKMQ (reference sequence). The CDR3 DNA is TGTGCCAGCAGCCAAATTCAGGGGGCCTCCTACGAGCAGTACTTC. This sequence encodes CASSQIQGASYEQYF.

The chain is built from TRBV28 and TRBJ1-1, with D hard to call. Looked up from germline, CDR1 is MDHEN and CDR2 is SYDVKM. The ends were cut back, 1 base at V and 1 base at J, with 10 bases in the middle. The CDR3 loop spans 15 amino acids. CDR3 sequence (DNA): TGTGCCAGCAGTTTATCAGTACAGAGGAACACTGAAGCTTTCTTT. Amino acid sequence: CASSLSVQRNTEAFF.

There are a few counts of this clone. The J gene is TRBJ2-4, the V gene TRBV6-2 or TRBV6-3; D possibly corresponds to TRBD2 (6 bases). Germline values: CDR1 MNHEY, CDR2 SVGEGT. V was shortened by 6 bases and J by 12 bases, with 21 bases between the two germline ends. This CDR3 is 14 amino acids long. DNA of the CDR3: TGTGCCAGCAGCCCCAGTTGGGGGGATTTCGCTCAGTACTTC. Translated, it gives CASSPSWGDFAQYF.

This sequence joins TRBV9 and TRBJ1-3, with D hard to call. Germline-derived CDR1 and CDR2 are SGDLS and YYNGEE. The CDR3 runs to 16 residues. V lost 3 bases and J 0 bases, leaving 13 bases between the germline ends. This chain's CDR3 is CASSETHGSSGNTIYF. The DNA of the CDR3 is TGTGCCAGCAGCGAGACCCACGGGTCCTCTGGAAACACCATATATTTT.

The V and J genes are TRBV5-1 and TRBJ1-6, with TRBD1 matching over 7 bases. Germline V lookup: CDR1 SGHRS, CDR2 YFSETQ. With 4 bases clipped from V and 6 bases from J, the junction kept 7 bases outside the gene matches. CDR3 length: 15 residues. CDR3 sequence (DNA): TGCGCCAGCAGCAACAAGGACAGGTCTAATTCACCCCTCCACTTT. Protein sequence: CASSNKDRSNSPLHF.

The gene calls are TRBV6-2 or TRBV6-3 and TRBJ1-5, with D maybe TRBD1 (5 bases). The CDR3 loop spans 12 amino acids. CDR1 is MNHEY and CDR2 is SVGEGT in the germline V gene. Trimming shortened V by 6 bases and J by 7 bases, and 10 bases separated the two germline ends. The CDR3 DNA follows: TGTGCCAGCAGCGGGGGAGGGCAGCCCCAGCATTTT. This encodes CASSGGGQPQHF.

This chain links TRBV10-3 with TRBJ2-7, with unresolved D. CDR3 length: 14 residues. V was pared by 1 base and J by 5 bases, with 12 bases between. Per the germline V gene, CDR1 is ENHRY and CDR2 is SYGVKD. The CDR3 sequence is CAISEFTRCHEQYV. The CDR3 coding sequence is TGTGCCATCAGTGAGTTTACCAGGTGTCACGAGCAGTACGTC.

The J gene is TRBJ1-1, the V gene TRBV5-4; maybe TRBD1 (6 bases). The length of the CDR3 is 15 residues. The V end was cut by 3 bases, the J end by 2 bases, with 14 bases between. Germline CDR1 SGHNT, CDR2 YYREEE (reference sequence). CDR3 protein: CASSSPGTFNTEAFF. The CDR3 nucleotides read TGTGCCAGCAGCTCGCCCGGGACATTTAACACTGAAGCTTTCTTT.

V usage is TRBV27 and J usage is TRBJ1-3; TRBD1 matches 11 bases. This CDR3 is 15 amino acids long. J gave up 6 bases and V 2 bases, and 3 bases lay outside the gene matches. Looked up from germline, CDR1 is MNHEY and CDR2 is SMNVEV (reference sequence). In DNA, the CDR3 is TGTGCCAGCAGTTTAATGGGACAGGGGGAAAACACCATATATTTT. Amino acid sequence: CASSLMGQGENTIYF.

Turning to this clone: This sample also contains other DNA sequences that code for the same CDR3. This rearrangement joins TRBV3-1 (or the pseudogene TRBV3-2) to TRBJ1-1; D gene ambiguous. Trimming took off 1 base at V and 1 base at J, with 7 bases between the two ends. The CDR3 is 14 residues long. The germline CDR1 and CDR2 sequences are LGHDT and YNNKEL (reference sequence). CDR3 in DNA: TGTGCCAGCAGCCAAGGAGGGAGGAACACTGAAGCTTTCTTT. Its protein product is CASSQGGRNTEAFF.

The chain joins TRBV19 to TRBJ2-7, with 9 bases fitting TRBD1. Germline V gene data show CDR1 as LNHDA and CDR2 as SQIVND (reference sequence). Unmatched junction bases numbered 3, after V lost 9 bases and J lost 0 bases. CDR3 length: 13 amino acids. CDR3 coding DNA: TGTGCCAGCGGGACAGGGAACTCCTACGAGCAGTACTTC. Translating gives CASGTGNSYEQYF. Together with reference TRBV19 and TRBJ2-7, the CDR3 gives the full variable domain: DGGITQSPKYLFRKEGQNVTLSCEQNLNHDAMYWYRQDPGQGLRLIYYSQIVNDFQKGDIAEGYSVSREKKESFPLTVTSAQKNPTAFYLCASGTGNSYEQYFGPGTRLTVT.

The chain employs TRBV28 and TRBJ2-7, with D hard to call. The V end was cut by 6 bases, the J end by 2 bases, with 8 bases between. The CDR3 contains 12 residues. Per germline, CDR1 MDHEN and CDR2 SYDVKM. CDR3 bases: TGTGCCAGCAGAACAGACCCCTACGAGCAGTACTTC. Translated, it gives CASRTDPYEQYF.

V is TRBV24-1 and J is TRBJ2-1, with TRBD2 matching 9 bases. Germline assignment: CDR1 KGHDR and CDR2 SFDVKD. The CDR3 is made up of 15 amino acids. Trimming removed 7 bases from V and 8 bases from J; junction bases left unmatched: 11. Written as DNA, the CDR3 is TGTGCCACCAGCGAAAGCGGGAGGACGGCCCATGAGCAGTTCTTC. Translation gives CATSESGRTAHEQFF.

J is TRBJ2-3 and V is TRBV7-2; 13 nucleotides agree with TRBD2. V lost 3 bases to trimming and J lost 4 bases; unmatched junction nucleotides: 10. In germline, CDR1 is SGHTA, CDR2 FQGNSA. The CDR3 spans 18 residues. CDR3 sequence: CASSFDLGLAGVPDTQYF. In DNA form, the CDR3 reads TGTGCCAGCAGCTTCGACCTCGGACTAGCGGGAGTCCCAGATACGCAGTATTTT.

The chain carries TRBV11-2 and TRBJ2-7; 8 nucleotides match TRBD1. CDR1 is SGHAT and CDR2 is FQNNGV in the germline V gene. The CDR3 totals 14 residues. Unmatched junction bases numbered 13, after V lost 6 bases and J lost 9 bases. The CDR3 DNA is TGTGCCAGCAGTTTCCAGGGGGACAGGTCTGTGCAGTACGTC. This codes for CASSFQGDRSVQYV.

The J gene is TRBJ2-7, the V gene TRBV6-5; 8 bases map to TRBD1. V dropped 5 bases and J dropped 7; count of bases not matched to a gene: 10. This CDR3 has 14 residues. Germline V lookup: CDR1 MNHEY, CDR2 SVGAGI. The CDR3 DNA follows: TGTGCCAGCAGTCCGGGACAGGTACTACTGGAGCAGTACTTC. It translates to CASSPGQVLLEQYF.

The V gene is TRBV11-2, the J gene TRBJ2-3, with D hard to call. The germline V gene encodes CDR1 SGHAT and CDR2 FQNNGV. Deletions cut 3 bases from V and 2 bases from J, with 3 bases between. The CDR3 spans 12 residues. The CDR3 coding sequence is TGTGCCAGCAGCTTGTACACAGATACGCAGTATTTT. Protein product: CASSLYTDTQYF.

The chain carries TRBV28 and TRBJ2-2; 8 bases fit TRBD2. CDR3 length: 19 amino acids. V trimming: 6 bases; J trimming: 4 bases; junction bases outside the gene matches: 19. Germline V CDR1 and CDR2: MDHEN, SYDVKM. For the CDR3, the DNA is TGTGCCAGCAGCGGCATACTCCCTATGAGCGGGGGTCTCACCGGGGAGCTGTTTTTT. This sequence encodes CASSGILPMSGGLTGELFF.

The chain uses TRBV7-9 and TRBJ1-5; TRBD1 might be the D (6 bases). This CDR3 has 14 amino acids. Trimming left V 4 bases short and J 7 bases short, with 14 bases between. From germline, CDR1 is SEHNR and CDR2 FQNEAQ (reference sequence). The CDR3 sequence: CASSSIGGGQPQHF. CDR3 DNA: TGTGCCAGCAGCTCCATTGGGGGCGGGCAGCCCCAGCATTTT.

V usage is TRBV9 and J usage is TRBJ2-3, with 7 bases fitting TRBD2. The germline V gene encodes CDR1 SGDLS and CDR2 YYNGEE. This CDR3 has 16 residues. V shed 0 bases and J 2 bases; nucleotides not matched to a gene: 6. The CDR3 is CASSVEASGLTDTQYF. In nucleotides, the CDR3 is TGTGCCAGCAGCGTAGAGGCTAGCGGCCTCACAGATACGCAGTATTTT.